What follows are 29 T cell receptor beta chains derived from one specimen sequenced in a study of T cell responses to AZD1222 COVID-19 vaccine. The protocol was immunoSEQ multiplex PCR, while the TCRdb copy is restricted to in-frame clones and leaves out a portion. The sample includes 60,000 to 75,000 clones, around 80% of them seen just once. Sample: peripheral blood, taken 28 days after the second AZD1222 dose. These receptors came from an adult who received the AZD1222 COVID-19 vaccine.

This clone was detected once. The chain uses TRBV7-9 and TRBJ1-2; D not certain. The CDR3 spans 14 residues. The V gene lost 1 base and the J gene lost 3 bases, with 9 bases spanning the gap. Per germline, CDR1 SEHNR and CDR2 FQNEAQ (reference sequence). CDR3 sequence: CASSLGVIDYGYTF. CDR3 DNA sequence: TGTGCCAGCAGCTTAGGGGTAATCGACTATGGCTACACCTTC.

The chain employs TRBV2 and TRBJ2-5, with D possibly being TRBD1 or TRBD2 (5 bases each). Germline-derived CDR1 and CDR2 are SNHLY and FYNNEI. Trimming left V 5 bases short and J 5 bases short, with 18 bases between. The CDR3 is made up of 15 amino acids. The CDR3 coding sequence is TGTGCCAGCAGTTGGGACGCCGTCTCTCCGGAGACCCAGTACTTC. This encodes CASSWDAVSPETQYF.

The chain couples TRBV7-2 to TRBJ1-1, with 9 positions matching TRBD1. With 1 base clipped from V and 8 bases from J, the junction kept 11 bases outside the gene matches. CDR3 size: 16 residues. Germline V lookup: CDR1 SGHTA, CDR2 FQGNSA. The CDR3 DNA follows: TGTGCCAGCAGCTTAGACTTCGGACAGGGGACGGGGGAAGCTTTCTTT. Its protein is CASSLDFGQGTGEAFF.

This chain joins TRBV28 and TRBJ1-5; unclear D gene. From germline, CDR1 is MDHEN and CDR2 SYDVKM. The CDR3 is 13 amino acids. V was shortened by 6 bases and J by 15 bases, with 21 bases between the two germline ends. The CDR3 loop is CASRSYGLNPSHF. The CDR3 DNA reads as TGTGCCAGCAGAAGCTACGGACTGAACCCATCGCATTTT.

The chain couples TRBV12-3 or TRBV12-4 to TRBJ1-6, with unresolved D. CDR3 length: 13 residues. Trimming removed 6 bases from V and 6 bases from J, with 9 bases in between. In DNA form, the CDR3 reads TGTGCCAGCAGCTCTTTGGGTAATTCACCCCTCCACTTT. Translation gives CASSSLGNSPLHF.

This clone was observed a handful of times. CDR3 nucleotide sequence: TGTGCCAGCAGCCATAGGGACTATGGCTACACCTTC. Translation: CASSHRDYGYTF. The chain has TRBV7-9 and TRBJ1-2; D call uncertain. Germline-derived CDR1 and CDR2 are SEHNR and FQNEAQ (reference sequence). The V end lost 5 bases, the J end lost 3 bases, and 7 bases lay between the germline ends. There are 12 residues in the CDR3.

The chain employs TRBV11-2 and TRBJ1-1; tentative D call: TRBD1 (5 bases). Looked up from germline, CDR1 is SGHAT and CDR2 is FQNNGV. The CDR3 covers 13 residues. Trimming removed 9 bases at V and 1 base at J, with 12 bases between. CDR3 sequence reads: CASGGGPNTEAFF. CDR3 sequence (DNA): TGTGCCAGTGGGGGAGGTCCGAACACTGAAGCTTTCTTT.

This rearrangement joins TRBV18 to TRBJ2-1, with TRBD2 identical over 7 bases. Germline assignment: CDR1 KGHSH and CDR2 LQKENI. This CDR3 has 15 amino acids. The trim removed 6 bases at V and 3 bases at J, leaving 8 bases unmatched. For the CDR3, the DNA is TGTGCCAGCTCCGCCCTCGGCGGGGGCTACAATGAGCAGTTCTTC. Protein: CASSALGGGYNEQFF.

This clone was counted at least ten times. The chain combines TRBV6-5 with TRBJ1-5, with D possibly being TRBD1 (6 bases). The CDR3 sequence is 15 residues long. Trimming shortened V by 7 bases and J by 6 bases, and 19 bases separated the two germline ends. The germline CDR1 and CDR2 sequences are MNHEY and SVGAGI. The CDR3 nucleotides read TGTGCCAGCACCCAGGAACAGGGAAGAGGTCAGCCCCAGCATTTT. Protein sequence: CASTQEQGRGQPQHF.

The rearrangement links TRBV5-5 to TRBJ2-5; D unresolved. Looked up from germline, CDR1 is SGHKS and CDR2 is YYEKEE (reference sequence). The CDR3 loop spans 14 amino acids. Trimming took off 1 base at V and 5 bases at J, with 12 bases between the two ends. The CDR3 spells CASSLLPSFETQYF. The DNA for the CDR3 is TGTGCCAGCAGCTTGTTGCCTAGTTTCGAGACCCAGTACTTC.

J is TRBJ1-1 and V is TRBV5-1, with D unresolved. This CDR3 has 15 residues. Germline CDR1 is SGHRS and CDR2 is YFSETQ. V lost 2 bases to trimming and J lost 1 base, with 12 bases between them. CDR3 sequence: CASSFSPESNTEAFF. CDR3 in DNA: TGCGCCAGCAGCTTCAGCCCAGAGTCGAACACTGAAGCTTTCTTT.

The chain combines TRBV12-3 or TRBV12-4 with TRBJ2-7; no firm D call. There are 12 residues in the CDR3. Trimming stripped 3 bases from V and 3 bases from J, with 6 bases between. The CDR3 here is CASSFLIYEQYF. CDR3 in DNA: TGTGCCAGCAGTTTTTTAATCTACGAGCAGTACTTC.

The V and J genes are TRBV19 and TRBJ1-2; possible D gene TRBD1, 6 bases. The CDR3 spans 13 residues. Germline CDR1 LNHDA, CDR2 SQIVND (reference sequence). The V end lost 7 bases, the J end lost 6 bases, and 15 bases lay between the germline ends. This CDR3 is CASTVQGRDGYTF. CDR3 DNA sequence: TGTGCCAGTACCGTACAGGGACGGGATGGCTACACCTTC. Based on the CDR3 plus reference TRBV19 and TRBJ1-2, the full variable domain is DGGITQSPKYLFRKEGQNVTLSCEQNLNHDAMYWYRQDPGQGLRLIYYSQIVNDFQKGDIAEGYSVSREKKESFPLTVTSAQKNPTAFYLCASTVQGRDGYTFGSGTRLTVV.

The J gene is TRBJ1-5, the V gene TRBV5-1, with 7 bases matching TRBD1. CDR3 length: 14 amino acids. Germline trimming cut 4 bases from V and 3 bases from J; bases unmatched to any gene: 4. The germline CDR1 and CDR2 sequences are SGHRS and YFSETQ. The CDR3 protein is CASSEGQTNQPQHF. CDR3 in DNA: TGCGCCAGCAGCGAGGGACAGACCAATCAGCCCCAGCATTTT.

CDR3 coding DNA: TGTGCCAGCAGCGTTACCGGGACTCAGACTGACACAGATACGCAGTATTTT. This translates into CASSVTGTQTDTDTQYF. The rearrangement uses TRBV7-2 and TRBJ2-3, with TRBD2 as a possible D gene (6 bases). Germline V lookup: CDR1 SGHTA, CDR2 FQGNSA. This CDR3 has 17 amino acids. The V and J ends lost 5 bases and 2 bases respectively, with 20 bases between them.

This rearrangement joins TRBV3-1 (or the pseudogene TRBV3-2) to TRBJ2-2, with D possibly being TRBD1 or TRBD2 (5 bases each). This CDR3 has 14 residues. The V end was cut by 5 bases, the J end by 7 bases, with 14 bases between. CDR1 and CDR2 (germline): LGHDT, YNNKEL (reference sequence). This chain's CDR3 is CASSSTGGGGELFF. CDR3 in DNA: TGTGCCAGCAGCTCCACTGGGGGTGGCGGGGAGCTGTTTTTT.

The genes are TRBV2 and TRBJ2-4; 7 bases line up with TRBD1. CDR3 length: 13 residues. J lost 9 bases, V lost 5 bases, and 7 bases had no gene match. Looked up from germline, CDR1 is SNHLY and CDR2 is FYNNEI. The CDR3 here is CASSTGTETIQYF. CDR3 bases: TGTGCCAGCAGTACCGGGACAGAGACCATTCAGTACTTC.

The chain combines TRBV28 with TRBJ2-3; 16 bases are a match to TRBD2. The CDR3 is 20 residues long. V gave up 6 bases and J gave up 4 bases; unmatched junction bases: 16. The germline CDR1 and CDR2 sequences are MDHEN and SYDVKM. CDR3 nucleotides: TGTGCCAGCAGAACTCTACCGGGACTAGCGGGGGGGCCCTCGGCAGATACGCAGTATTTT. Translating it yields CASRTLPGLAGGPSADTQYF.

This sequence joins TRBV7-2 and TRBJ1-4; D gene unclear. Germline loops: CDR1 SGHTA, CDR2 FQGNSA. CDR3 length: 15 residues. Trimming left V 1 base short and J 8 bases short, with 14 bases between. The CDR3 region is CASSLVASAREKLFF. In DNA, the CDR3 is TGTGCCAGCAGCTTAGTGGCTAGCGCGAGGGAAAAACTGTTTTTT.

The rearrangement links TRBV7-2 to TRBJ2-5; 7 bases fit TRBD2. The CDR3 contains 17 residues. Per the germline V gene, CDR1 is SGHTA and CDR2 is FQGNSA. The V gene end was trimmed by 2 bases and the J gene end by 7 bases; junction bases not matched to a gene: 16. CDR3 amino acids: CASSLFGGGGDRGTQYF. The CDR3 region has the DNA TGTGCCAGCAGCTTATTTGGGGGGGGAGGAGACCGAGGGACCCAGTACTTC.

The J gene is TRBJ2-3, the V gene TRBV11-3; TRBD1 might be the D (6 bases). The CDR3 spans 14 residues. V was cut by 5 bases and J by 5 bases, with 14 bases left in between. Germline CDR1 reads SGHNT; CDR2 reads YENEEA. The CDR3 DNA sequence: TGTGCCAGCAGCCCAACAGGGATGGGAGATACGCAGTATTTT. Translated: CASSPTGMGDTQYF.

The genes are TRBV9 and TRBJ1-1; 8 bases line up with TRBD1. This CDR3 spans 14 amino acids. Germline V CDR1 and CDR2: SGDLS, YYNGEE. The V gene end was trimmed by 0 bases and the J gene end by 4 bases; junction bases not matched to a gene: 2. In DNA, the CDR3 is TGTGCCAGCAGCGTAGGGGACAGGCCCACTGAAGCTTTCTTT. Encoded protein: CASSVGDRPTEAFF.

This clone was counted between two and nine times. This chain's CDR3 is CASSPNPMDTIYF. CDR3 nucleotide sequence: TGTGCCAGCAGCCCAAATCCCATGGACACCATATATTTT. V gene TRBV7-2 combines with J gene TRBJ1-3; D remains ambiguous. Germline CDR1 is SGHTA and CDR2 is FQGNSA. The CDR3 covers 13 residues. The V and J ends lost 5 bases and 8 bases respectively, with 13 bases between them.

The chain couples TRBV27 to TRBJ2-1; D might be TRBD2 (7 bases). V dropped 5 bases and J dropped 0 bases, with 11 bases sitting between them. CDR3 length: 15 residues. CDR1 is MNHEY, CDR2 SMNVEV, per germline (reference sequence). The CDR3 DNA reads TGTGCCAGCAGTCCGGGGGGCAGCTCCTACAATGAGCAGTTCTTC. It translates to CASSPGGSSYNEQFF.

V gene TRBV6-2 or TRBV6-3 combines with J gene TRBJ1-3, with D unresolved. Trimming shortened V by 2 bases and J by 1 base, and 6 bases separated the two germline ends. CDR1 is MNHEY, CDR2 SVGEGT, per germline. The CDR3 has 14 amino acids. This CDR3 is CASSYEGSGNTIYF. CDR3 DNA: TGTGCCAGCAGTTACGAGGGTTCTGGAAACACCATATATTTT.

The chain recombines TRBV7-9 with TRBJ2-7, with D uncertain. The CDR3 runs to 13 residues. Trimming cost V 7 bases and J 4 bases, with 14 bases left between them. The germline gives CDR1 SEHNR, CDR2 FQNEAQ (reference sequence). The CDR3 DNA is TGTGCCAGCATGAAAGGTTCGGTTTACGAGCAGTACTTC. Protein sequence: CASMKGSVYEQYF.

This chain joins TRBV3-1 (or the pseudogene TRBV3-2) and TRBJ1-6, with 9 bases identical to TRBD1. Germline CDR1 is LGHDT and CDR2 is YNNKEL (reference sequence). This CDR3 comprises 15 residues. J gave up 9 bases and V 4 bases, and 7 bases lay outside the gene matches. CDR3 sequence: CASSLRQGGGSPLHF. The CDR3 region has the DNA TGTGCCAGCAGCCTCAGACAGGGGGGGGGTTCACCCCTCCACTTT.

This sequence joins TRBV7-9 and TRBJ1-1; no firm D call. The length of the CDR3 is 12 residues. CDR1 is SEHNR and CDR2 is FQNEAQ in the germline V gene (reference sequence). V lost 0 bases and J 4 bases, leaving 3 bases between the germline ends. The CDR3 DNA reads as TGTGCCAGCAGCTTAGCCGGCACTGAAGCTTTCTTT. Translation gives CASSLAGTEAFF.

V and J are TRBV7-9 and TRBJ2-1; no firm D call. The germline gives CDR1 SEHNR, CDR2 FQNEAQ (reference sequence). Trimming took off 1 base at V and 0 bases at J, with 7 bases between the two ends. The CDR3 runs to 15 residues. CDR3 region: CASSLEINSYNEQFF. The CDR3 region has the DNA TGTGCCAGCAGCTTAGAGATAAACTCCTACAATGAGCAGTTCTTC.